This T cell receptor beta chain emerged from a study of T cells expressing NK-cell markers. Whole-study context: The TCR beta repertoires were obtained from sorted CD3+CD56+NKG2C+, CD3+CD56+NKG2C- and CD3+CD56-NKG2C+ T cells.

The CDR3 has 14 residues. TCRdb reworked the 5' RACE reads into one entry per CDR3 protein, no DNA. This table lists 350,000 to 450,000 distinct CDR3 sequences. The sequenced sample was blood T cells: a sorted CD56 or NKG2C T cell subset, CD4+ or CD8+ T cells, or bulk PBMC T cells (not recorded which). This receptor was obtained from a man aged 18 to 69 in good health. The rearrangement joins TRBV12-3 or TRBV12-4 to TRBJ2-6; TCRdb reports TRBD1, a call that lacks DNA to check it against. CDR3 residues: CASSTGLGANVLTF.